This is a list of T cell receptor beta chains from one sample in a study of T cell repertoires in cytomegalovirus infection. TCRdb redid the calling of the reads with MiXCR, one entry per CDR3 protein. The repertoire consists of 700,000 to 900,000 distinct CDR3 sequences, with 25% to 30% occurring once and the leading ten covering roughly 14%. Their antigens remain unidentified. Sample: cultured CD8+ T cells from PBMCs, taken from culture after CMV antigen stimulation. Source of these receptors: a human donor in good health (CMV status not recorded). Some clones in this sample may be carry-over from other donors' samples. Both conserved end residues are part of each CDR3. The order of the fields is clone size, D gene, J gene, V gene, CDR3 protein, CDR3 DNA. A D gene is named only where the DNA matches it firmly. Not all rows give a size; the values are once, few, many and, for expanded clones, a class.

. . TRBJ1-3 TRBV20-1 CSAQNRDGVPGNTIYF TGCAGTGCTCAAAACCGGGACGGGGTCCCAGGAAACACCATATATTTT
. . TRBJ2-2 TRBV7-6 CASSLATDFNTGELFF TGTGCCAGCAGCTTAGCCACGGATTTCAACACCGGGGAGCTGTTTTTT
few TRBD1 TRBJ2-1 TRBV6-1 CASSEAGQGINEQFF TGTGCCAGCAGTGAAGCGGGACAGGGGATCAATGAGCAGTTCTTC
few . TRBJ1-5 TRBV7-9 CASSLSGMGQPQHF TGTGCCAGCAGCTTAAGCGGTATGGGTCAGCCCCAGCATTTT
few . TRBJ1-1 TRBV27 CASSLYPQGAEAFF TGTGCCAGCAGTTTATACCCCCAAGGAGCTGAAGCTTTCTTT
few TRBD2 TRBJ2-1 TRBV6-1 CASSRGGANEQFF TGTGCCAGCAGTCGCGGGGGGGCGAATGAGCAGTTCTTC
. . TRBJ2-7 TRBV4-1 CASSQTAGTAYEQYF TGCGCCAGCAGCCAAACCGCCGGGACTGCGTACGAGCAGTACTTC
few . TRBJ2-1 TRBV19 CASSMAGFEQFF TGTGCCAGTAGTATGGCTGGCTTTGAGCAGTTCTTC
. TRBD1 TRBJ1-4 TRBV19 CASTTVRGRSSTNEKLFF TGTGCCAGTACTACTGTCAGGGGGCGATCCTCAACTAATGAAAAACTGTTTTTT
many . TRBJ1-6 TRBV7-6 CASSLVRGARGSYNSPLHF TGTGCCAGCAGCTTAGTGCGGGGCGCGAGGGGCTCCTATAATTCACCCCTCCACTTT
few TRBD1 TRBJ1-3 TRBV5-6 CASRPGTGGEDTIYF TGTGCCAGCAGGCCGGGGACAGGGGGGGAGGACACCATATATTTT
. . TRBJ2-1 TRBV28 CATRQRSRYNEQFF TGTGCCACCCGCCAAAGAAGTCGGTACAATGAGCAGTTCTTC
few . TRBJ2-5 TRBV20-1 CSARDGETQYF TGCAGTGCTAGAGATGGAGAGACCCAGTACTTC
few . TRBJ2-2 TRBV12-3/TRBV12-4 CASSLRGGSNTGELFF TGTGCCAGCAGTTTAAGGGGGGGATCGAACACCGGGGAGCTGTTTTTT
. . TRBJ1-5 TRBV4-1 CASSQEPGKQPQHF TGCGCCAGCAGCCAAGAGCCAGGGAAACAGCCCCAGCATTTT
. TRBD1 TRBJ2-5 TRBV3-1 CASSQARGQGVYQETQYF TGTGCCAGCAGCCAAGCCCGCGGACAGGGAGTGTACCAAGAGACCCAGTACTTC
few TRBD2 TRBJ2-2 TRBV19 CASSPPGPATSGITGELFF TGTGCCAGTAGTCCCCCAGGTCCCGCGACTAGCGGGATCACCGGGGAGCTGTTTTTT
few . TRBJ1-1 TRBV12-3/TRBV12-4 CASRSGTMKNTEAFF TGTGCCAGCAGGTCAGGGACAATGAAGAACACTGAAGCTTTCTTT
few . TRBJ2-7 TRBV12-5 CASGFTPQINYEQYF TGTGCTAGTGGTTTCACGCCGCAGATTAACTACGAGCAGTACTTC
few . TRBJ1-2 TRBV7-9 CASSYGTPPLGYTF TGTGCCAGCAGCTACGGGACGCCACCCCTAGGCTACACCTTC
. . TRBJ2-2 TRBV10-3 CAIMSSANTGELFF TGTGCCATCATGAGTTCCGCGAACACCGGGGAGCTGTTTTTT
. TRBD1 TRBJ1-1 TRBV6-5 CASRPGQLMNTEAFF TGTGCCAGCAGGCCGGGACAGCTCATGAACACTGAAGCTTTCTTT
. . TRBJ2-2 TRBV27 CASSSLQGGDGELFF TGTGCCAGCAGTTCGCTACAGGGAGGTGACGGGGAGCTGTTTTTT
. . TRBJ2-7 TRBV27 CASSLFSVSYEQYF TGTGCCAGCAGTTTATTTTCCGTCTCCTACGAGCAGTACTTC
once . TRBJ2-5 TRBV18 CASSPEFPDRNVGKTQYF TGTGCCAGCTCACCGGAGTTCCCCGACAGGAATGTCGGGAAGACCCAGTACTTC
. TRBD1 TRBJ2-7 TRBV6-1 CASSELGDRGHYEQYF TGTGCCAGCAGTGAATTAGGGGACAGGGGCCACTACGAGCAGTACTTC
. . TRBJ2-7 TRBV6-5 CASRPSRGPYEQYF TGTGCCAGCAGACCCAGCAGGGGACCATACGAGCAGTACTTC
few . TRBJ2-1 TRBV11-2 CASSLLGEVRLGDEQFF TGTGCCAGCAGCTTATTAGGGGAGGTGAGGTTGGGGGATGAGCAGTTCTTC
. . TRBJ2-7 TRBV27 CASSPVQGGTYYEQYF TGTGCCAGCAGTCCCGTACAGGGGGGGACCTACTACGAGCAGTACTTC
. . TRBJ2-1 TRBV5-6 CASSLGSGGYIHIEQFF TGTGCCAGCAGCCTTGGGTCTGGTGGCTATATCCACATTGAGCAGTTCTTC
few . TRBJ2-7 TRBV7-9 CASTYSYGEQYF TGTGCCAGCACCTACAGCTACGGCGAGCAGTACTTC
few TRBD1 TRBJ1-6 TRBV15 CATSRGDRDYSPLHF TGTGCCACCAGCAGAGGCGACAGGGACTACTCACCCCTCCACTTT
. . TRBJ2-3 TRBV10-1 CASSEFSRLGTDTQYF TGCGCCAGCAGTGAGTTCTCCAGATTGGGCACAGATACGCAGTATTTT
few . TRBJ2-5 TRBV7-9 CASSPKEGPYQETQYF TGTGCCAGCAGCCCCAAGGAGGGGCCCTACCAAGAGACCCAGTACTTC
few . TRBJ2-2 TRBV5-5 CASSFYAAIRFTGELFF TGTGCCAGCAGTTTTTACGCAGCTATTAGATTCACCGGGGAGCTGTTTTTT
. . TRBJ2-7 TRBV4-1 CASSQGRFYEQYF TGCGCCAGCAGCCAAGGGCGTTTCTACGAGCAGTACTTC
. TRBD1 TRBJ2-1 TRBV19 CASSTRSQDRGQWYDEQFF TGTGCCAGTAGTACGAGATCACAGGACAGGGGTCAGTGGTATGATGAGCAGTTCTTC
. TRBD2 TRBJ2-5 TRBV6-5 CASSQGPSGGKETQYF TGTGCCAGCAGTCAAGGGCCTAGCGGGGGAAAAGAGACCCAGTACTTC
. TRBD1 TRBJ2-5 TRBV7-9 CASSTGQWEETQYF TGTGCCAGCAGCACGGGACAGTGGGAAGAGACCCAGTACTTC
many TRBD1 TRBJ2-1 TRBV7-8 CASSHRDRGKNEQFF TGTGCCAGCAGCCACCGGGACAGGGGTAAAAATGAGCAGTTCTTC
many TRBD1 TRBJ1-1 TRBV7-8 CASSLGRSGGDKAFF TGTGCCAGCAGCTTAGGTCGGTCAGGGGGAGATAAAGCTTTCTTT
. . TRBJ1-4 TRBV29-1 CSVEWGDEKLFF TGCAGCGTTGAATGGGGGGATGAAAAACTGTTTTTT
. TRBD1 TRBJ2-1 TRBV7-6 CASSGRDRVSNEQFF TGTGCCAGCAGCGGAAGGGACAGGGTGAGCAATGAGCAGTTCTTC
. TRBD1 TRBJ2-7 TRBV12-3/TRBV12-4 CASSWTGNYEQYF TGTGCCAGCAGCTGGACAGGGAACTACGAGCAGTACTTC
. . TRBJ2-7 TRBV27 CASSLNRAEQYF TGTGCCAGCAGTTTGAACAGGGCGGAGCAGTACTTC
. . TRBJ1-1 TRBV20-1 CSARSTAGWGGTEAFF TGCAGTGCTAGGAGTACGGCAGGGTGGGGCGGCACTGAAGCTTTCTTT
. . TRBJ1-5 TRBV7-2 CASSPDSEGNQPQHF TGTGCCAGCAGCCCCGACAGCGAGGGCAATCAGCCCCAGCATTTT
few TRBD1 TRBJ1-5 TRBV6-6 CASSYSRRGRFSNQPQHF TGTGCCAGCAGTTACTCGCGGAGGGGGCGCTTTAGCAATCAGCCCCAGCATTTT
. TRBD1 TRBJ2-1 TRBV11-2 CASSLWDRERYNEQFF TGTGCCAGCAGCTTATGGGACAGGGAGAGGTACAATGAGCAGTTCTTC
. . TRBJ1-5 TRBV7-9 CASSPQGRPDQPQHF TGTGCCAGCAGCCCCCAGGGCAGGCCAGATCAGCCCCAGCATTTT
. TRBD2 TRBJ2-3 TRBV5-1 CASRSGTSTDTRYF TGCGCCAGCAGAAGCGGGACTAGCACAGATACGCGGTATTTT
. . TRBJ2-5 TRBV7-6 CASSSGPEETQYF TGTGCCAGCAGCTCCGGACCGGAGGAGACCCAGTACTTC